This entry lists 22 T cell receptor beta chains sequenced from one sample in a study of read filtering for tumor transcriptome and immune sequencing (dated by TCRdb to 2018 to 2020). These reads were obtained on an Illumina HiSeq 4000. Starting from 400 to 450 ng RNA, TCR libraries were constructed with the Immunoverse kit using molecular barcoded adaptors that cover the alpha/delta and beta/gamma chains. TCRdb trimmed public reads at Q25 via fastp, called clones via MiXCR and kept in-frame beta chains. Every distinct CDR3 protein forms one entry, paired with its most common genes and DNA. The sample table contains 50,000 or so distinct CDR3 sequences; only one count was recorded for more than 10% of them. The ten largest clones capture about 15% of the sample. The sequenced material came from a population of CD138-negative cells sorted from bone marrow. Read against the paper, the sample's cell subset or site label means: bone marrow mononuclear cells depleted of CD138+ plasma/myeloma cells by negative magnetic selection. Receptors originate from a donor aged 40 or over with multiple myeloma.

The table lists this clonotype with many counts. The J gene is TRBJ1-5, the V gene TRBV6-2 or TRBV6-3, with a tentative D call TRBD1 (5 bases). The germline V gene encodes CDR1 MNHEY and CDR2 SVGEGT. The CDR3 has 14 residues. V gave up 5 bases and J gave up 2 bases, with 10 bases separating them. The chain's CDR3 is CASSQGLGNQPQHF. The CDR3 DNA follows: TGTGCCAGCAGTCAGGGTTTGGGCAATCAGCCCCAGCATTTT.

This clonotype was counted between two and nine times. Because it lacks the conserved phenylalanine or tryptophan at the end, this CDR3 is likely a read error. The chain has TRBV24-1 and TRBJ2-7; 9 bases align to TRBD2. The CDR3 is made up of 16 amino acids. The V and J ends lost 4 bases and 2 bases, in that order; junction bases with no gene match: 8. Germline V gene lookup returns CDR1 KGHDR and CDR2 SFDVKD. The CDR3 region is CATSDPSSGRPYEQYL. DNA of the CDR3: TGTGCCACCAGTGACCCCAGCAGCGGGAGGCCCTACGAGCAGTACCTC.

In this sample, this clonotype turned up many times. CDR3 DNA: TGCGCCAGCAGTGAGTCGAGTCGATTGACCGGGGAGCTGTTTTTT. Encoded protein: CASSESSRLTGELFF. V usage is TRBV10-1 and J usage is TRBJ2-2; no reliable D call. Germline V gives CDR1 WNHNN, CDR2 SYGVQD (reference sequence). The germline V and J ends were trimmed by 0 bases and 5 bases, with 10 bases remaining between them. This CDR3 contains 15 residues.

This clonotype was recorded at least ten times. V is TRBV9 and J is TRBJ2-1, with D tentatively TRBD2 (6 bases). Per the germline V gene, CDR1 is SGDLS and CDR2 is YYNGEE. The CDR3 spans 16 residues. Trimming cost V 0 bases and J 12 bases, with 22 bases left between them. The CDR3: CASSVEEGGTLPVQFF. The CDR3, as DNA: TGTGCCAGCAGCGTAGAGGAGGGCGGGACCCTCCCAGTGCAGTTCTTC.

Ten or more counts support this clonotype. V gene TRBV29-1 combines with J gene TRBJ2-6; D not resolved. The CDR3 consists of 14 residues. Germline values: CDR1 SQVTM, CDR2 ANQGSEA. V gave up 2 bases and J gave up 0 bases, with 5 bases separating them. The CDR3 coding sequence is TGCAGCGTTGAAACGGGCTCTGGGGCCAACGTCCTGACTTTC. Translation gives CSVETGSGANVLTF.

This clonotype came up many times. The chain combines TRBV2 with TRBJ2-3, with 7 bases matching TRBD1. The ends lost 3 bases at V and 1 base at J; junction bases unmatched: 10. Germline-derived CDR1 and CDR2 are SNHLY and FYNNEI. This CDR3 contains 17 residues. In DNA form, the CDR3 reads TGTGCCAGCAGTGACCCCCCCGACAGGGCCCGCACAGATACGCAGTATTTT. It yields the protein CASSDPPDRARTDTQYF.

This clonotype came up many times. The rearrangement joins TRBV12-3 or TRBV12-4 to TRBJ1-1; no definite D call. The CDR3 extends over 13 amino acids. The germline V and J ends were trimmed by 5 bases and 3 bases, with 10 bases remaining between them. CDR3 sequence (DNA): TGTGCCAGCAGTCCTGCCGGGTACACTGAAGCTTTCTTT. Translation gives CASSPAGYTEAFF.

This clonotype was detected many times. The CDR3 coding sequence is TGTGCCAGCAGTTTCCCCGCGAGGGGTTACAATGAGCAGTTCTTC. Translation: CASSFPARGYNEQFF. V is TRBV28 and J is TRBJ2-1; tentatively, D is TRBD1 or TRBD2 (5 bases each). Germline-derived CDR1 and CDR2 are MDHEN and SYDVKM. This CDR3 has 15 residues. V shed 3 bases and J shed 4 bases, with 13 bases lying between them.

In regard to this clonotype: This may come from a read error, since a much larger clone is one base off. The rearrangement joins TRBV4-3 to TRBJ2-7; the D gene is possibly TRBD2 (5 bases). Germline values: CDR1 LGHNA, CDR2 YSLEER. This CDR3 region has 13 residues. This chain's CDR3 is CASSGGHAYEQYF. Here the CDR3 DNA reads TGTGCCAGCAGCGGCGGGCACGCCTACGAGCAGTACTTC.

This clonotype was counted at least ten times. CDR3 protein: CASREPGLAGGNYEQYF. The CDR3 nucleotides read TGTGCCAGCAGGGAGCCGGGACTAGCGGGAGGAAACTACGAGCAGTACTTC. The chain links TRBV28 to TRBJ2-7; 15 nucleotides align to TRBD2. This CDR3 has 17 residues. The germline gives CDR1 MDHEN, CDR2 SYDVKM. V was pared by 6 bases and J by 3 bases, with 9 bases of the junction left unmatched.

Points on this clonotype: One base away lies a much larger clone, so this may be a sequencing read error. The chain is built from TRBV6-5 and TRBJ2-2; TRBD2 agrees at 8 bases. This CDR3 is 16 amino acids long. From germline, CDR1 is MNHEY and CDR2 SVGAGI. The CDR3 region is CASSEGLAGYTGELLF. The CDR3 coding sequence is TGTGCCAGCAGTGAAGGGCTAGCGGGTTACACCGGGGAGCTGCTTTTT.

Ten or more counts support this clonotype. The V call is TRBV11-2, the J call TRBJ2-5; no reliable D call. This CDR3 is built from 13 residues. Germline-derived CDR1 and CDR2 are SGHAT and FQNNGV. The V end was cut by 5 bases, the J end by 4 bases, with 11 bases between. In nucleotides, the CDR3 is TGTGCCAGCAGCCCATTAGGGCGAGAGACCCAGTACTTC. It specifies CASSPLGRETQYF.

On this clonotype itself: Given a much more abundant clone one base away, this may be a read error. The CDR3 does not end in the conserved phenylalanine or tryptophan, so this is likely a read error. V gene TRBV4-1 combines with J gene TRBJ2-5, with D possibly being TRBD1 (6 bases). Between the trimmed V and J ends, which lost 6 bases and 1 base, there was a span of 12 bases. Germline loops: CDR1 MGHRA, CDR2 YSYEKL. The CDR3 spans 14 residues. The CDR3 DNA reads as TGCGCCAGCAGTAAACTGGACAGCCAAGAGACCCAGTACCTC. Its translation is CASSKLDSQETQYL.

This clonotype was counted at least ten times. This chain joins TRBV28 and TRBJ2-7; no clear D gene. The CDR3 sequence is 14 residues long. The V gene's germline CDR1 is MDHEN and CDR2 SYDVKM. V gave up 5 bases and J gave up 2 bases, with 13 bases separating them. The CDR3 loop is CASSPSRPAYEQYF. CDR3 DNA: TGTGCCAGCAGTCCCTCCAGGCCCGCCTACGAGCAGTACTTC.

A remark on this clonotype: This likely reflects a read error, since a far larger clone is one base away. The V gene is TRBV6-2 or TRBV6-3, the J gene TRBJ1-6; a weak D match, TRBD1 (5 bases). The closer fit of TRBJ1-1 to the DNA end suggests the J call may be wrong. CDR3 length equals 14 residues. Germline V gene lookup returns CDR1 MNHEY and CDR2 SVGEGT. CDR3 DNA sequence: TGTGCCAGCGCAGGGTGGGACCCCTACGCTGAAGCTTTCTTT. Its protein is CASAGWDPYAEAFF.

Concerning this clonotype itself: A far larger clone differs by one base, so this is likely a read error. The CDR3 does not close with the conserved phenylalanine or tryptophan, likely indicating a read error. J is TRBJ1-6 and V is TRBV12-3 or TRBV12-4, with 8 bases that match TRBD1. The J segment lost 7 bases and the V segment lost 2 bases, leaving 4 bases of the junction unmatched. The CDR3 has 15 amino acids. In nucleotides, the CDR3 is TGTGCCAGCAGTTTACGGACAGGGTTGAATTCACCCCTCCACCTT. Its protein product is CASSLRTGLNSPLHL.

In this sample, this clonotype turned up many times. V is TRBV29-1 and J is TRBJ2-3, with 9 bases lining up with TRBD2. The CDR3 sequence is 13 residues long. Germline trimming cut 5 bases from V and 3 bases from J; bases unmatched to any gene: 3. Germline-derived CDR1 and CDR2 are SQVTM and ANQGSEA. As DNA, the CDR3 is TGCAGCGTTACCACTAGCGGGACAGATACGCAGTATTTT. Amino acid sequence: CSVTTSGTDTQYF.

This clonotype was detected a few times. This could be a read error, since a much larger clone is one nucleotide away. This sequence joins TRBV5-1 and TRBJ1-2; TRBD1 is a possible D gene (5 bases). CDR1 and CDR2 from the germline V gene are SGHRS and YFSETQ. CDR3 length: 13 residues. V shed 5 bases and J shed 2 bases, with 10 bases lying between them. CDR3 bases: TGCGCCAGCAGTGGGGCGGGGAACTATGGCTACACCTTC. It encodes CASSGAGNYGYTF. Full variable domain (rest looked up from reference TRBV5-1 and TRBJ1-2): KAGVTQTPRYLIKTRGQQVTLSCSPISGHRSVSWYQQTPGQGLQFLFEYFSETQRNKGNFPGRFSGRQFSNSRSEMNVSTLELGDSALYLCASSGAGNYGYTFGSGTRLTVV.

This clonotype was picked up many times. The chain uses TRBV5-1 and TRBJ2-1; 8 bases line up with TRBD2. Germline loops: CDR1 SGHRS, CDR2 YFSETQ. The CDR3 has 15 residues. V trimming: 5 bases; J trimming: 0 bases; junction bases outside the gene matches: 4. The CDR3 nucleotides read TGCGCCAGCAGACTCAGCGGGGGCTCCTACAATGAGCAGTTCTTC. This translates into CASRLSGGSYNEQFF.

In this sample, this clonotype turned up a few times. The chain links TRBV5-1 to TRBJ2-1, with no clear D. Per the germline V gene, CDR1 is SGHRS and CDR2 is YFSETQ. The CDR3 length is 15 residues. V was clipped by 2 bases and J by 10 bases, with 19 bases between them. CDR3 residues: CASSLSGPHSKEQFF. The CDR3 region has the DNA TGCGCCAGCAGCTTATCCGGGCCGCACAGCAAAGAGCAGTTCTTC.

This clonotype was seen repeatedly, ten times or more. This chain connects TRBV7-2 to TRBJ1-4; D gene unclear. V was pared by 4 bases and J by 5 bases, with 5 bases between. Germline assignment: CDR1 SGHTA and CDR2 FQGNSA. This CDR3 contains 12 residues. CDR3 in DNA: TGTGCCAGCAGCTATCGGAATGAAAAACTGTTTTTT. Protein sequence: CASSYRNEKLFF.

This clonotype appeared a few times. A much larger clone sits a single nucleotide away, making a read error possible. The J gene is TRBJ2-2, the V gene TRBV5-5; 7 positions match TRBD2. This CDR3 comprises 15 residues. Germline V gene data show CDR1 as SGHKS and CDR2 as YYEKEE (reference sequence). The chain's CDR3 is CASGLSGENTGELFF. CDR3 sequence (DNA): TGTGCCAGCGGCTTAAGCGGGGAGAACACCGGGGAGCTGTTTTTT.